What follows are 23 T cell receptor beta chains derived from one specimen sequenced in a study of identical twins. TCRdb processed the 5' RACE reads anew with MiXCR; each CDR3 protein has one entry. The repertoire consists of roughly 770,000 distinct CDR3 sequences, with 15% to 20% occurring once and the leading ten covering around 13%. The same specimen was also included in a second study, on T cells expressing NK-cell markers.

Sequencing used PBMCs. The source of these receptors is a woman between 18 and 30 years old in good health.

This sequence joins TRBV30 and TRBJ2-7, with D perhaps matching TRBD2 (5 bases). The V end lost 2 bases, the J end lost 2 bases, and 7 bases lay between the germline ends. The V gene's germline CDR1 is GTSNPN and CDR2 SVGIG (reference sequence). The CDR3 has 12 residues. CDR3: CAWSPAAYEQYF. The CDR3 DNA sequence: TGTGCCTGGAGTCCAGCGGCCTACGAGCAGTACTTC.

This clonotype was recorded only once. CDR3 loop: CASSQSSLALYNEQFF. CDR3 DNA: TGCGCCAGCAGCCAGAGTTCACTAGCGCTTTACAATGAGCAGTTCTTC. The chain combines TRBV4-1 with TRBJ2-1; 7 bases align to TRBD2. CDR1 MGHRA and CDR2 YSYEKL come from the germline V gene. CDR3 length: 16 residues. J was trimmed by 4 bases and V by 3 bases; bases with no gene match: 9.

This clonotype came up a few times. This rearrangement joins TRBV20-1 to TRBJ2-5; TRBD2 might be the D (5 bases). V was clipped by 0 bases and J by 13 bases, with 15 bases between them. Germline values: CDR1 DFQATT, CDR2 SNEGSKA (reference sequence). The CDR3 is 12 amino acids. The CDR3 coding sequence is TGCAGTGCTAGAGATATTCGGAGGCCCATGTACTTC. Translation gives CSARDIRRPMYF.

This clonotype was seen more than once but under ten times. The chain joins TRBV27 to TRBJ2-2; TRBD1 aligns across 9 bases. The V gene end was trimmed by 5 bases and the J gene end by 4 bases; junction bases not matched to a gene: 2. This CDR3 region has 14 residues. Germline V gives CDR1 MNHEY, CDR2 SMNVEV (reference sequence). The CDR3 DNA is TGTGCCAGCAGTACGGACAGGGGCACCGGGGAGCTGTTTTTT. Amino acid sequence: CASSTDRGTGELFF.

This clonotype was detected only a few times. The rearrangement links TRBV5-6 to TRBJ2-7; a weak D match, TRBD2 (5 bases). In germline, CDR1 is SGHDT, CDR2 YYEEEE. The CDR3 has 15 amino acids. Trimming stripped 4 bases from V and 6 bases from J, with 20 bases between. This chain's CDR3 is CASSPPVGLRGEQYF. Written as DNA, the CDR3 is TGTGCCAGCAGCCCTCCGGTAGGACTGAGAGGCGAGCAGTACTTC.

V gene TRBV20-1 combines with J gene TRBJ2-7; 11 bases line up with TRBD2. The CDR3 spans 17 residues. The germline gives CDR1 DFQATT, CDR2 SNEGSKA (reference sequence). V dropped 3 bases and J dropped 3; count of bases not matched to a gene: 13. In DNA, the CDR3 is TGCAGTGCTAGCTTCTTTGATACTAGCGGGGGTATCTACGAGCAGTACTTC. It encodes CSASFFDTSGGIYEQYF.

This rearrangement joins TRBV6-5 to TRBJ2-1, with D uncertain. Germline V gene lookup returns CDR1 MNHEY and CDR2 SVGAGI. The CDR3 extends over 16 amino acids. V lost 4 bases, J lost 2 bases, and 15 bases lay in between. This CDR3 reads CASSFPPREPYNEQFF. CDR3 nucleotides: TGTGCCAGCAGTTTCCCACCTAGAGAACCCTACAATGAGCAGTTCTTC.

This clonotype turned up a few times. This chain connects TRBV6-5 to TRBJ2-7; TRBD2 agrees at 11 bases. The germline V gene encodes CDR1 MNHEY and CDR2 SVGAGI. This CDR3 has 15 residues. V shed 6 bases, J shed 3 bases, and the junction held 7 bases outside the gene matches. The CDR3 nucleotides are TGTGCCAGCAGCTTAGCGGGAGGGAAGGGCTACGAGCAGTACTTC. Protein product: CASSLAGGKGYEQYF.

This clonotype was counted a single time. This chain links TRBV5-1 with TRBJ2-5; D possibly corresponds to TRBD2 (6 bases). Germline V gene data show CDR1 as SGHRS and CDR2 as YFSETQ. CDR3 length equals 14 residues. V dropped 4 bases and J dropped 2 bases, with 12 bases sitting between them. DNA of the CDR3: TGCGCCAGCAGCCTCACTCTAGCGCAAGAGACCCAGTACTTC. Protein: CASSLTLAQETQYF.

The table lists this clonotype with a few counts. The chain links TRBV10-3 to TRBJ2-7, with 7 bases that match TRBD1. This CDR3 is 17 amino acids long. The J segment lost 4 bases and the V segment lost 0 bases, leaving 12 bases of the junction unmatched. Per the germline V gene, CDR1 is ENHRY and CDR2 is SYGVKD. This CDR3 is CAISESDRTVAEYEQYF. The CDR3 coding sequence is TGTGCCATCAGTGAGTCGGACAGGACCGTGGCAGAGTACGAGCAGTACTTC.

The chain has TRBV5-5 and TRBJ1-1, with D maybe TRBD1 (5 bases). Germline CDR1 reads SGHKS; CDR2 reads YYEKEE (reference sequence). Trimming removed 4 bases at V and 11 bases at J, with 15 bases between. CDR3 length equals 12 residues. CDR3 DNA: TGTGCCAGCAGCCCCGGGACGACAGAGGCTTTCTTT. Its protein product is CASSPGTTEAFF. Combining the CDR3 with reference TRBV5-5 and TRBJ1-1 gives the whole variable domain DAGVTQSPTHLIKTRGQQVTLRCSPISGHKSVSWYQQVLGQGPQFIFQYYEKEERGRGNFPDRFSARQFPNYSSELNVNALLLGDSALYLCASSPGTTEAFFGQGTRLTVV.

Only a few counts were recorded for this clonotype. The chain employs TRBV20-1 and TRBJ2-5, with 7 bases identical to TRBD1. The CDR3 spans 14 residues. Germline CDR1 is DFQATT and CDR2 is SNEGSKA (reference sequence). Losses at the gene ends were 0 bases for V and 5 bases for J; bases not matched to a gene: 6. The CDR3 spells CSARDPTGKETQYF. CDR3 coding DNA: TGCAGTGCTAGAGACCCGACAGGGAAGGAGACCCAGTACTTC.

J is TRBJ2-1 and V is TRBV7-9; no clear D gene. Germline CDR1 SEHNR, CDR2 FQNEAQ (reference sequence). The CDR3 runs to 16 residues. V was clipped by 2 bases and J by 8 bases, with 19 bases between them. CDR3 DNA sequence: TGTGCCAGCAGCTTATCTATGGGCCCTAATCTACATGAGCAGTTCTTC. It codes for CASSLSMGPNLHEQFF.

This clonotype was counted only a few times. The CDR3 DNA sequence: TGCAGTGCTCTGCCCTCTCCGGGCACAGATACGCAGTATTTT. This sequence encodes CSALPSPGTDTQYF. The chain carries TRBV20-1 and TRBJ2-3; D is unresolved. With 5 bases removed from V and 1 base from J, the gap between germline ends came to 13 bases. The CDR3 totals 14 residues. Germline loops: CDR1 DFQATT, CDR2 SNEGSKA (reference sequence).

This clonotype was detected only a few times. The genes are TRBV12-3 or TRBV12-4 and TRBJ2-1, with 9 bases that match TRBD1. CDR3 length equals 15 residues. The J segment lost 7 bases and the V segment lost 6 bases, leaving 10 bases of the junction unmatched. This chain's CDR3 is CASRRTGGLWNEQFF. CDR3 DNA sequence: TGTGCCAGCAGGCGCACAGGGGGCCTCTGGAATGAGCAGTTCTTC.

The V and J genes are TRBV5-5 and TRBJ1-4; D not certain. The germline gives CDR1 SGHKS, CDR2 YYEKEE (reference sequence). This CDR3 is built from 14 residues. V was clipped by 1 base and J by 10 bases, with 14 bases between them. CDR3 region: CASSLNSDSIKLFF. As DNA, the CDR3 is TGTGCCAGCAGCTTGAACTCCGACTCTATAAAACTGTTTTTT.

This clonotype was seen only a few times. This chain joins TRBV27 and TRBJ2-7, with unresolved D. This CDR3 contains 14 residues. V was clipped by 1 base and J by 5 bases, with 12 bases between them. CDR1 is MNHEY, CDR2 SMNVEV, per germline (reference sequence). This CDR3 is CASSLWKGSDEQYF. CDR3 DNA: TGTGCCAGCAGTTTATGGAAGGGTTCGGACGAGCAGTACTTC.

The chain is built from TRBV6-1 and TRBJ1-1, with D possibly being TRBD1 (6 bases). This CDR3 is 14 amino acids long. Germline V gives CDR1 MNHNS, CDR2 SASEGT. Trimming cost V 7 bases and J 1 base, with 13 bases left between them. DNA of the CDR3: TGTGCCAGCAACCAACAGGGACCGAACACTGAAGCTTTCTTT. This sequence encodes CASNQQGPNTEAFF.

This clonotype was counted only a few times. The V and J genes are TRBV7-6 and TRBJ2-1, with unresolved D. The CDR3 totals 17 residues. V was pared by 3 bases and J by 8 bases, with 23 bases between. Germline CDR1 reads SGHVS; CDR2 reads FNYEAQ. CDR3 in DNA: TGTGCCAGCAGCTTTAGCACCCGGGCCAGCACAGCCCATGAGCAGTTCTTC. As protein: CASSFSTRASTAHEQFF.

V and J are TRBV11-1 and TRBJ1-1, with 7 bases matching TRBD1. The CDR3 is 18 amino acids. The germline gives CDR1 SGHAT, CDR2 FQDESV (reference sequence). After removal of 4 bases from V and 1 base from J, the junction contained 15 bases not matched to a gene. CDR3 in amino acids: CASSSGRLGGQPNTEAFF. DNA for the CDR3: TGTGCCAGCAGCTCCGGTCGTCTGGGGGGACAGCCGAACACTGAAGCTTTCTTT. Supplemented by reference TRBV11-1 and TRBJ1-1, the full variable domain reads EAEVAQSPRYKITEKSQAVAFWCDPISGHATLYWYRQILGQGPELLVQFQDESVVDDSQLPKDRFSAERLKGVDSTLKIQPAELGDSAMYLCASSSGRLGGQPNTEAFFGQGTRLTVV.

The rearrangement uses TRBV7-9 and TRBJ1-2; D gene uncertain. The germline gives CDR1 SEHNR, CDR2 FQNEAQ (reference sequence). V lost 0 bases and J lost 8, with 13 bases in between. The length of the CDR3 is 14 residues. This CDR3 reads CASSLAATALGYTF. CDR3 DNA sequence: TGTGCCAGCAGCTTAGCGGCAACAGCCCTCGGCTACACCTTC.

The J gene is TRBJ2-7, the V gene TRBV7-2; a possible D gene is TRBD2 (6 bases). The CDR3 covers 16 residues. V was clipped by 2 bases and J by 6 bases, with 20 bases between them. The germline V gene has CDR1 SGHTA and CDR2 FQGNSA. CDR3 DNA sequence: TGTGCCAGCAGCTTAAACCCGGGGTCTAGGACTATCGAGCAGTACTTC. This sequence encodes CASSLNPGSRTIEQYF.

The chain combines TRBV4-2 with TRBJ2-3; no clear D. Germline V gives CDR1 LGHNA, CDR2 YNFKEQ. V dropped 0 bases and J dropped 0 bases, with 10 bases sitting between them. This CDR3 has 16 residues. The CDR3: CASSQEPQASTDTQYF. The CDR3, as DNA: TGTGCCAGCAGCCAAGAGCCCCAGGCCAGCACAGATACGCAGTATTTT.